These 14 T cell receptor beta chains share one sample of origin, sequenced in a study of blood T cell repertoires in COVID-19 (TCRdb year 2020). The library came from the immunoSEQ multiplex PCR assay. TCRdb retrieved this table from immuneACCESS and kept in-frame rearrangements only. Not all clones are present; in checked studies, unresolved V genes account for under half, and no reason is known for the remainder. This sample is represented by 140,000 to 150,000 clones; around 90% of them were singletons. Around 1.6% of the sample lies in the top ten. Sequencing input: peripheral blood. The receptors were sampled from a human donor in a cohort sampled during active COVID-19.

The chain combines TRBV5-8 with TRBJ1-1; D is ambiguous. The germline gives CDR1 SGHTS, CDR2 YDEGEE. This CDR3 is built from 13 residues. Trimming took off 2 bases at V and 1 base at J, with 6 bases between the two ends. CDR3 sequence (DNA): TGTGCCAGCAGCTTTCAGGAGAACACTGAAGCTTTCTTT. Translating gives CASSFQENTEAFF.

This chain joins TRBV20-1 and TRBJ2-7, with D unclear. CDR3 length: 13 residues. Germline CDR1 DFQATT, CDR2 SNEGSKA (reference sequence). Trimming left V 3 bases short and J 4 bases short, with 13 bases between. CDR3 sequence (DNA): TGCAGTGCTAGTCCCGCCCCCCGGTACGAGCAGTACTTC. Translated: CSASPAPRYEQYF.

This chain joins TRBV5-1 and TRBJ2-3, with D possibly TRBD1 on 5 matching bases. The length of the CDR3 is 17 residues. Germline V gives CDR1 SGHRS, CDR2 YFSETQ. Trimming pared 4 bases from V and 4 bases from J, leaving 22 bases between. DNA of the CDR3: TGCGCCAGCAGCGAGAGTTTCTGGCAGGGTGATTCAGATACGCAGTATTTT. Translating it yields CASSESFWQGDSDTQYF.

In this sample, this clone turned up once. The chain carries TRBV10-3 and TRBJ1-2; 7 bases align to TRBD1. CDR3 length: 12 amino acids. Germline loops: CDR1 ENHRY, CDR2 SYGVKD. With V trimmed by 4 bases and J by 8 bases, 4 bases remained unmatched. CDR3 sequence (DNA): TGTGCCATCAGTGGGCCAGGGGGAGGCTACACCTTC. Protein: CAISGPGGGYTF.

The chain has TRBV7-2 and TRBJ2-5; 14 bases align to TRBD2. CDR1 and CDR2 from the germline V gene are SGHTA and FQGNSA. V was clipped by 4 bases and J by 4 bases; unmatched bases: 5. The CDR3 totals 16 residues. The CDR3 DNA follows: TGTGCCAGCAGCTCGGGACTAGCGGGGGTAGGAGAGACCCAGTACTTC. Residues: CASSSGLAGVGETQYF.

V gene TRBV10-3 combines with J gene TRBJ2-3, with 7 bases fitting TRBD2. The CDR3 length is 14 residues. Germline V gives CDR1 ENHRY, CDR2 SYGVKD. V shed 4 bases and J 1 base; nucleotides not matched to a gene: 2. CDR3: CAISGGLGTDTQYF. CDR3 sequence (DNA): TGTGCCATCAGTGGTGGACTAGGCACAGATACGCAGTATTTT.

J is TRBJ1-2 and V is TRBV27, with D maybe TRBD1 (5 bases). The CDR3 contains 16 residues. V gave up 1 base and J gave up 2 bases, with 14 bases separating them. Looked up from germline, CDR1 is MNHEY and CDR2 is SMNVEV (reference sequence). For the CDR3, the DNA is TGTGCCAGCAGTTTATACCCCTCACAGGAAAACTATGGCTACACCTTC. Protein: CASSLYPSQENYGYTF.

A note on this clone: The identical CDR3 is also encoded by other nucleotide sequences in the sample. V usage is TRBV7-2 and J usage is TRBJ2-3; D is ambiguous. CDR1 and CDR2 from the germline V gene are SGHTA and FQGNSA. The V and J ends lost 5 bases and 1 base respectively, with 10 bases between them. The CDR3 is made up of 14 amino acids. The CDR3 loop is CASSLGQGTDTQYF. CDR3 DNA sequence: TGTGCCAGCAGCCTAGGGCAGGGCACAGATACGCAGTATTTT.

The CDR3 bases are TGTGCCAGCAGTCCCCCTGGCTCTTCGAGGGGCTACACCTTC. Amino acid sequence: CASSPPGSSRGYTF. The V and J genes are TRBV25-1 and TRBJ1-2; D is uncertain. This CDR3 has 14 amino acids. V shed 5 bases and J shed 8 bases, with 18 bases lying between them. Germline V gene data show CDR1 as MGHDK and CDR2 as SYGVNS.

In its sample, this clone was seen once. The rearrangement links TRBV25-1 to TRBJ1-2; no firm D call. Trimming left V 5 bases short and J 7 bases short, with 11 bases between. The germline CDR1 and CDR2 sequences are MGHDK and SYGVNS. This CDR3 contains 12 residues. The CDR3 bases are TGTGCCAGCAGTATATTGGCGGTTGGCTACACCTTC. This codes for CASSILAVGYTF.

The J gene is TRBJ2-7, the V gene TRBV10-3, with TRBD2 matching 12 bases. V lost 5 bases and J lost 7; bases outside the gene matches: 9. The CDR3 sequence is 15 residues long. Germline CDR1 is ENHRY and CDR2 is SYGVKD. CDR3 sequence reads: CAISPRLAGAEEQYF. The CDR3 DNA reads TGTGCCATCAGTCCAAGACTAGCGGGGGCCGAGGAGCAGTACTTC.

Remarks on this clone: Additional DNA sequences in this sample encode the identical CDR3. The chain is built from TRBV7-9 and TRBJ1-2; D is unclear. This CDR3 is built from 12 residues. Trimming pared 1 base from V and 6 bases from J, leaving 6 bases between. CDR1 and CDR2 (germline): SEHNR, FQNEAQ (reference sequence). The CDR3 loop reads CASSLGLNGYTF. In nucleotides, the CDR3 is TGTGCCAGCAGCTTAGGACTCAATGGCTACACCTTC.

The chain recombines TRBV5-5 with TRBJ2-2, with D perhaps TRBD1 (5 bases). The germline CDR1 and CDR2 sequences are SGHKS and YYEKEE (reference sequence). This CDR3 spans 16 amino acids. V dropped 4 bases and J dropped 0 bases, with 13 bases sitting between them. CDR3 sequence reads: CASSPSPTANTGELFF. In DNA, the CDR3 is TGTGCCAGCAGCCCCTCGCCGACAGCGAACACCGGGGAGCTGTTTTTT.

CDR3 amino acids: CASTSGQGSQPQHF. Here the CDR3 DNA reads TGTGCCAGCACCTCGGGACAGGGGAGTCAGCCCCAGCATTTT. The chain recombines TRBV7-2 with TRBJ1-5; 10 positions match TRBD1. Trimming cost V 7 bases and J 6 bases; bases outside gene matches: 6. Per germline, CDR1 SGHTA and CDR2 FQGNSA. This CDR3 spans 14 amino acids.